Described below is a single T cell receptor (beta chain) sequence and its context. Its matching antigen is unknown. The authors' processing: Junction-only immunoSEQ data arrived without quality scores, meaning filtering differed. Measured with immunoSEQ multiplex PCR; TCRdb has only the in-frame clones, and not every one. The V and J calls and the clone size are those of that table, but D and trimming were determined from the DNA. The sample lists some 2,500,000 clones, roughly 90% occurring once. Each of the donors was a healthy adult who was HIV-negative and had not had a recent acute infection or vaccination. This entry comes from a study of shared clonotypes between healthy human individuals. General study findings and limits: In a few donors, approximately 5% of naive CD4 clonotypes appeared in common.

The CDR3 spans 14 residues. Per the germline V gene, CDR1 is SGHRS and CDR2 is YFSETQ. Trimming took off 0 bases at V and 3 bases at J, with 9 bases between the two ends. The sequence was obtained from a man between 18 and 29 years old in good health. Some clones in this sample may be carry-over from other donors' samples. Sequenced material: naive CD4+ T cells from PBMCs. Regarding subset: CD45RA+ positively selected. The rearrangement uses TRBV5-1 and TRBJ2-5, with D perhaps TRBD2 (5 bases). CDR3 coding DNA: TGCGCCAGCAGCTTGGAGTCTAGCAAAGAGACCCAGTACTTC. It translates to CASSLESSKETQYF.